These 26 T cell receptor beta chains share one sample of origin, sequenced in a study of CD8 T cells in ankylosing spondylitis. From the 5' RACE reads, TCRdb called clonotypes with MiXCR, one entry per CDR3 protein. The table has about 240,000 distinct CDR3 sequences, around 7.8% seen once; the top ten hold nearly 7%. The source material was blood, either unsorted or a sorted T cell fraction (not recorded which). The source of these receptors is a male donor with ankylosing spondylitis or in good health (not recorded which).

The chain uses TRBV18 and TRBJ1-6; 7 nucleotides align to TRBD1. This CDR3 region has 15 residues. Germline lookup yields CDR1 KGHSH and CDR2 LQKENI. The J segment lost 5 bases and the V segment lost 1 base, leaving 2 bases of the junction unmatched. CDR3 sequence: CASSPQGANNSPLHF. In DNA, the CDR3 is TGTGCCAGCTCACCACAGGGGGCGAATAATTCACCCCTCCACTTT.

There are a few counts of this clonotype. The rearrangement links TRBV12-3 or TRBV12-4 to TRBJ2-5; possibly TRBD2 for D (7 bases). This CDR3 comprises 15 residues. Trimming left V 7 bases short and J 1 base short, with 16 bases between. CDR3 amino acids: CASNLRGGLQETQYF. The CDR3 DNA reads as TGTGCCAGCAACCTGAGGGGGGGGCTCCAAGAGACCCAGTACTTC.

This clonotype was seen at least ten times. CDR3 region: CASSLQGSPIETQYF. The CDR3 bases are TGTGCCAGCAGCTTGCAGGGCAGTCCCATAGAGACCCAGTACTTC. The chain employs TRBV7-2 and TRBJ2-5, with a possible D match to TRBD1 (5 bases). The CDR3 contains 15 residues. The V and J ends lost 3 bases and 4 bases respectively, with 15 bases between them. CDR1 is SGHTA and CDR2 is FQGNSA in the germline V gene.

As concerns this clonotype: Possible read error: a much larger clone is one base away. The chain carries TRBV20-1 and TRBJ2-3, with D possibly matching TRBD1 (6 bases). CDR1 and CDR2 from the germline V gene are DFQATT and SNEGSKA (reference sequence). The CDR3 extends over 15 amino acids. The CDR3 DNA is TGCTGTGCTAGGAGACAGGTATCTGTGACAGATACGCAGTATTTT. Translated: CCARRQVSVTDTQYF.

CDR3 DNA sequence: TGTGCCAGTAGTATTGGACAGGGATGGTCTGAAGCTTTCTTT. Translating it yields CASSIGQGWSEAFF. V and J are TRBV19 and TRBJ1-1, with 8 nucleotides matching TRBD1. V shed 3 bases and J 6 bases; nucleotides not matched to a gene: 6. CDR1 and CDR2 (germline): LNHDA, SQIVND (reference sequence). The CDR3 runs 14 residues.

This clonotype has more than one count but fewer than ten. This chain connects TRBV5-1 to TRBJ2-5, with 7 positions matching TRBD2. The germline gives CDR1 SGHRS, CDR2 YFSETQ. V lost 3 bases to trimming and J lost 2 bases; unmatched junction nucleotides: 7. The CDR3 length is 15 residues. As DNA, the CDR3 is TGCGCCAGCAGCTCCCTCAGGGAGGGGCAAGAGACCCAGTACTTC. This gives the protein CASSSLREGQETQYF.

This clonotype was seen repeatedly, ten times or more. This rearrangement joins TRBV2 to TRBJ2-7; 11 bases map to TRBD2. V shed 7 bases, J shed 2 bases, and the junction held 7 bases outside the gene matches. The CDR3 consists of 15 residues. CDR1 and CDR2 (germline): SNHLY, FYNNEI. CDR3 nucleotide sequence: TGTGCCAGCAATAAAGCGGGACTAGCGGCCTACGAGCAGTACTTC. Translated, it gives CASNKAGLAAYEQYF.

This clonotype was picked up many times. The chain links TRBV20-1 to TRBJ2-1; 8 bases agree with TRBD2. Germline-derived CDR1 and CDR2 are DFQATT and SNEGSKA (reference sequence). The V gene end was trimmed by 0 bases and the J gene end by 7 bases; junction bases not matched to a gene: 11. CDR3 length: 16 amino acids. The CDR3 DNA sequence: TGCAGTGCTAGAGATCATACGGGAGGGGGTTGGAATGAGCAGTTCTTC. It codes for CSARDHTGGGWNEQFF.

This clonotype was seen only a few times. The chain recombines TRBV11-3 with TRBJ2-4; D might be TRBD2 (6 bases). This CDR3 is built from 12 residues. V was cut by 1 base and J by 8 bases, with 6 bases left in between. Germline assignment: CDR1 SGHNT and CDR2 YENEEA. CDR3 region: CASSLGGDIQYF. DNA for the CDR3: TGTGCCAGCAGCTTAGGGGGGGACATTCAGTACTTC.

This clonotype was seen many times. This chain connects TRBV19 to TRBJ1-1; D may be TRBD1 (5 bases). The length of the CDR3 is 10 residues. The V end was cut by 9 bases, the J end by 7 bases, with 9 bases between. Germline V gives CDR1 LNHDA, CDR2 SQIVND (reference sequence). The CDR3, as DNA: TGTGCCAGCGGAGGGGATGAAGCTTTCTTT. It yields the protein CASGGDEAFF.

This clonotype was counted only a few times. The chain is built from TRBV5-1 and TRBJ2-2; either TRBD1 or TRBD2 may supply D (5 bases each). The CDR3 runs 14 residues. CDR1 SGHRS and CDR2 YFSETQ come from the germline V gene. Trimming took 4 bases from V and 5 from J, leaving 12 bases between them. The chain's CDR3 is CASSPWDDTGELFF. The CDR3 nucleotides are TGCGCCAGCAGCCCCTGGGACGATACCGGGGAGCTGTTTTTT.

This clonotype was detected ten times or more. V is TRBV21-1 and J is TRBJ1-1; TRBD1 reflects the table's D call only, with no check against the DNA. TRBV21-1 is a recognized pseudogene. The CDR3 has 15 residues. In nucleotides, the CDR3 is TGTGCCAGCAGCCCTCAGGGGCAGATTAACACTGAAGCTTTCTTT. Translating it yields CASSPQGQINTEAFF.

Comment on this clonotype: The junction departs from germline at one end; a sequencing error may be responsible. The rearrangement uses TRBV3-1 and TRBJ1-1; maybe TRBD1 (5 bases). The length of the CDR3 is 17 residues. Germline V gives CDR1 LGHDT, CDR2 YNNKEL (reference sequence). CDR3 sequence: CATSQRPRGGGNTEAFF. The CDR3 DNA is TGTGCCACCAGCCAACGTCCGCGCGGTGGGGGGAACACTGAAGCTTTCTTT. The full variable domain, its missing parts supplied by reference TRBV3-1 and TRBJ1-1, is DTAVSQTPKYLVTQMGNDKSIKCEQNLGHDTMYWYKQDSKKFLKIMFSYNNKELIINETVPNRFSPKSPDKAHLNLHINSLELGDSAVYFCATSQRPRGGGNTEAFFGQGTRLTVV.

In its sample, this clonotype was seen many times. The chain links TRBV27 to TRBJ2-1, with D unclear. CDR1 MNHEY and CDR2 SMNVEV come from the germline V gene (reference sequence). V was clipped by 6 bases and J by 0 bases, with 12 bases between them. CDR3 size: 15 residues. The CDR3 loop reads CASSPFQSSYNEQFF. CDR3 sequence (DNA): TGTGCCAGCAGCCCTTTCCAGAGCTCCTACAATGAGCAGTTCTTC.

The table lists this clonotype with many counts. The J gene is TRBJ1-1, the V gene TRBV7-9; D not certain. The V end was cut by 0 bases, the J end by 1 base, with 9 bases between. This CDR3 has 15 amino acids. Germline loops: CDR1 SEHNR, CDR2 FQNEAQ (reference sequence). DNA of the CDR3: TGTGCCAGCAGCTTAGCGCGTCTCAAGAACACTGAAGCTTTCTTT. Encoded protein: CASSLARLKNTEAFF.

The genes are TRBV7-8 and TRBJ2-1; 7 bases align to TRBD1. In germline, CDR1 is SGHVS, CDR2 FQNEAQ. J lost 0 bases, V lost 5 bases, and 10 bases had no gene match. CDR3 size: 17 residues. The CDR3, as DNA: TGTGCCAGCAGCCAAAGGGACAGCTGGAGCTCCTACAATGAGCAGTTCTTC. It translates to CASSQRDSWSSYNEQFF.

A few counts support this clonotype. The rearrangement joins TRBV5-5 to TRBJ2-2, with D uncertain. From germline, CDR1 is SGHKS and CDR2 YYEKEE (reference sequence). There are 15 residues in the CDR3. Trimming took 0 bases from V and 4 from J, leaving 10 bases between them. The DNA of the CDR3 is TGTGCCAGCAGCTTGGCCATATCGAGCACCGGGGAGCTGTTTTTT. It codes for CASSLAISSTGELFF.

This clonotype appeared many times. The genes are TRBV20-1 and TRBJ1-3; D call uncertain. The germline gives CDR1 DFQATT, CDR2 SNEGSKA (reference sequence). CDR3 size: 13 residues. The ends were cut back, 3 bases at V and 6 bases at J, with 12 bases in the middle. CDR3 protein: CSASMGRKNTIYF. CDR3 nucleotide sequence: TGCAGTGCTAGTATGGGGAGGAAAAACACCATATATTTT.

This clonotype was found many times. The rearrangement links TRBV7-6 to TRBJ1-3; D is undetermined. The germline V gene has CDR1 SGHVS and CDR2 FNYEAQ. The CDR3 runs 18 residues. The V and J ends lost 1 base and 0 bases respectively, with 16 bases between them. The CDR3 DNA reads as TGTGCCAGCAGCTTAGAACCTGAGGAGGGCCCCTCTGGAAACACCATATATTTT. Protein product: CASSLEPEEGPSGNTIYF.

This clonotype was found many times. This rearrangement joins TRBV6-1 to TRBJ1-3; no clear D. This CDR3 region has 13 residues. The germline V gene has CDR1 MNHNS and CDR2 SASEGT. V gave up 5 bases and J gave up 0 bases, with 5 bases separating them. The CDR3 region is CASSTSSGNTIYF. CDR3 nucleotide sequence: TGTGCCAGCAGTACCTCCTCTGGAAACACCATATATTTT.

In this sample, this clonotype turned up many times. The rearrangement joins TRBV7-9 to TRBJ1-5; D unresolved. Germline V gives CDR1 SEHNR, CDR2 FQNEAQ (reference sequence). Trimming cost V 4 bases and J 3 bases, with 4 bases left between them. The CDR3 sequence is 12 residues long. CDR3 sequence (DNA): TGTGCCAGCAGCTCAGACAATCAGCCCCAGCATTTT. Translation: CASSSDNQPQHF.

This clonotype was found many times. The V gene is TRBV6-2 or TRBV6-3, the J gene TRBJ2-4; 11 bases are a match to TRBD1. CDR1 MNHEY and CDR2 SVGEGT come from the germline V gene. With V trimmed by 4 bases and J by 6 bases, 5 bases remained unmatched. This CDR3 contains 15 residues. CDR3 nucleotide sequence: TGTGCCAGCAGTTCCGGGACAGGGGGATTAAACATTCAGTACTTC. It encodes CASSSGTGGLNIQYF.

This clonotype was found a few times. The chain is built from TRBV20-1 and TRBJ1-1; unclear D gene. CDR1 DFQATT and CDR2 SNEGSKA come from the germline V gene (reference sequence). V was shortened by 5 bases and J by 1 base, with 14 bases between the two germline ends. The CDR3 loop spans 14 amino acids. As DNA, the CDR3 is TGCAGTGCTCCTCTTTCGAATCAGAACACTGAAGCTTTCTTT. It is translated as CSAPLSNQNTEAFF.

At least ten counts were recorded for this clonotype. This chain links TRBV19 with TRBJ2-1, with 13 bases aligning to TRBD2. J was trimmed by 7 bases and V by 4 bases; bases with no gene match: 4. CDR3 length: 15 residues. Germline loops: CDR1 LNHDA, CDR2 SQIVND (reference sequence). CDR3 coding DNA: TGTGCCAGTAGTAGGACTAGCGGGAGAGGTAATGAGCAGTTCTTC. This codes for CASSRTSGRGNEQFF.

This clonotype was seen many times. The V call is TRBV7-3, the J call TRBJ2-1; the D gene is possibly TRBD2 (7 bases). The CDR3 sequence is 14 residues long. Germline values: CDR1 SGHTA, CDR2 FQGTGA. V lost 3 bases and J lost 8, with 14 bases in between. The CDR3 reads CASSFAGARDEQFF. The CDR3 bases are TGTGCCAGCAGCTTTGCGGGGGCAAGGGATGAGCAGTTCTTC.

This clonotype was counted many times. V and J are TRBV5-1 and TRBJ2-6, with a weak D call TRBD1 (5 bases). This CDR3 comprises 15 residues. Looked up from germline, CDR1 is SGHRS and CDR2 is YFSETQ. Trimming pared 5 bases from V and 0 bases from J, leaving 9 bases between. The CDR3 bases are TGCGCCAGCAGTTTTGACAGCTCTGGGGCCAACGTCCTGACTTTC. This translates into CASSFDSSGANVLTF.